The rows below give T cell receptor beta chains drawn from one sample of a study of T cell repertoires in cytomegalovirus infection. MiXCR, applied by TCRdb to the reads, yields one record per CDR3 protein. The sample contains approximately 910,000 distinct CDR3 sequences, approximately 31% of which appear only once. The antigens these receptors bind are not known. This specimen consisted of cultured CD8+ T cells from PBMCs, obtained from culture after CMV antigen stimulation. These receptors were obtained from a human donor in good health (CMV status not recorded). Some clones in this sample may be carry-over from other donors' samples. The CDR3 runs from the conserved cysteine through the conserved F or W. Each record gives: clone size, J gene, D gene, V gene, CDR3 DNA, CDR3 protein. D genes are given only for firm matches. The size field is filled for only some rows; it gives once, few, many or a size class.

clone_size: .
j_call: TRBJ2-1
d_call: TRBD2
v_call: TRBV7-9
cdr3_nt: TGTGCCAGCTCCCTCACTAGCGACGGTGAGCAGTTCTTC
cdr3_aa: CASSLTSDGEQFF

clone_size: few
j_call: TRBJ2-3
d_call: .
v_call: TRBV9
cdr3_nt: TGTGCCAGCAGCGTAGGAAAACGTACCACAGATACGCAGTATTTT
cdr3_aa: CASSVGKRTTDTQYF

clone_size: .
j_call: TRBJ1-2
d_call: .
v_call: TRBV10-3
cdr3_nt: TGTGCCATCAGTGAAAGGGGACGCTATGGCTACACCTTC
cdr3_aa: CAISERGRYGYTF

clone_size: few
j_call: TRBJ2-3
d_call: .
v_call: TRBV7-2
cdr3_nt: TGTGCCAGCAGCTCGCCGGGGGACAGCGGCACAGATACGCAGTATTTT
cdr3_aa: CASSSPGDSGTDTQYF

clone_size: .
j_call: TRBJ1-2
d_call: .
v_call: TRBV27
cdr3_nt: TGTGCCAGCAGTGCCTATCAGGCCCGGGGCTACACCTTC
cdr3_aa: CASSAYQARGYTF

clone_size: many
j_call: TRBJ1-2
d_call: .
v_call: TRBV6-2/TRBV6-3
cdr3_nt: TGTGCCAGCAGTTACGCGGGGCTCTATGGCTACACCTTC
cdr3_aa: CASSYAGLYGYTF

clone_size: .
j_call: TRBJ2-7
d_call: .
v_call: TRBV5-4
cdr3_nt: TGTGCCAGCAGCTTGGCCACAGTGGGGGGATTCTACGAGCAGTACTTC
cdr3_aa: CASSLATVGGFYEQYF

clone_size: .
j_call: TRBJ2-5
d_call: .
v_call: TRBV19
cdr3_nt: TGTGCCAGTAGTCGGGGGAGGGGGGCCAAAGAGACCCAGTACTTC
cdr3_aa: CASSRGRGAKETQYF

clone_size: .
j_call: TRBJ1-1
d_call: .
v_call: TRBV19
cdr3_nt: TGTGCCAGTAGTATAGATCCGACAGAGTACACTGAAGCTTTCTTT
cdr3_aa: CASSIDPTEYTEAFF

clone_size: few
j_call: TRBJ1-5
d_call: .
v_call: TRBV6-6
cdr3_nt: TGTGCCAGCAGTTACTCGAGCGCAGTCTATCAGCCCCAGCATTTT
cdr3_aa: CASSYSSAVYQPQHF

clone_size: many
j_call: TRBJ2-3
d_call: .
v_call: TRBV4-3
cdr3_nt: TGCGCCAGCAGCCCCAGACAAGGGGGAGGAGATACGCAGTATTTT
cdr3_aa: CASSPRQGGGDTQYF

clone_size: .
j_call: TRBJ1-1
d_call: TRBD1
v_call: TRBV2
cdr3_nt: TGTGCCAGCAGTGAGACAGGGACCGAAGTCATGAACACTGAAGCTTTCTTT
cdr3_aa: CASSETGTEVMNTEAFF

clone_size: few
j_call: TRBJ2-3
d_call: TRBD1
v_call: TRBV5-1
cdr3_nt: TGCGCCAGCAGCTTGTATTGGGTGGGACAGGGTTCAGATACGCAGTATTTT
cdr3_aa: CASSLYWVGQGSDTQYF

clone_size: .
j_call: TRBJ2-1
d_call: .
v_call: TRBV11-1
cdr3_nt: TGTGCCAGCAGGCCCGGGGGCCTCTACAATGAGCAGTTCTTC
cdr3_aa: CASRPGGLYNEQFF

clone_size: .
j_call: TRBJ2-1
d_call: .
v_call: TRBV7-9
cdr3_nt: TGTGCCAGCAGCTTCTTCAGGAGCCCGTACAATGAGCAGTTCTTC
cdr3_aa: CASSFFRSPYNEQFF

clone_size: many
j_call: TRBJ2-3
d_call: .
v_call: TRBV7-9
cdr3_nt: TGTGCCAGCAGCGATCGAAACCGGGACACACGGACAGATACGCAGTATTTT
cdr3_aa: CASSDRNRDTRTDTQYF

clone_size: few
j_call: TRBJ2-2
d_call: TRBD2
v_call: TRBV5-6
cdr3_nt: TGTGCCAGCAGCGAGGGACTAGCAACCGGGGAGCTGTTTTTT
cdr3_aa: CASSEGLATGELFF

clone_size: few
j_call: TRBJ1-5
d_call: .
v_call: TRBV28
cdr3_nt: TGTGCCAGCAGTTTAAGGCAGCGCAATCAGCCCCAGCATTTT
cdr3_aa: CASSLRQRNQPQHF

clone_size: .
j_call: TRBJ2-5
d_call: .
v_call: TRBV29-1
cdr3_nt: TGCAGCGTTGAGCCAGGCCCTGGGGGTGTTGAGACCCAGTACTTC
cdr3_aa: CSVEPGPGGVETQYF

clone_size: .
j_call: TRBJ1-2
d_call: TRBD1
v_call: TRBV4-1
cdr3_nt: TGCGCCAGCAGCCAACGACAGGGACTCTATGGCTACACCTTC
cdr3_aa: CASSQRQGLYGYTF

clone_size: .
j_call: TRBJ1-2
d_call: .
v_call: TRBV7-9
cdr3_nt: TGTGCCAGCGGGGGCAGGGACTATGGCTACACCTTC
cdr3_aa: CASGGRDYGYTF

clone_size: .
j_call: TRBJ1-5
d_call: .
v_call: TRBV27
cdr3_nt: TGTGCCAGCAGCCGGGGGGTATATCAGCCCCAGCATTTT
cdr3_aa: CASSRGVYQPQHF

clone_size: .
j_call: TRBJ2-4
d_call: .
v_call: TRBV3-1
cdr3_nt: TGTGCCAGCAGCCAAGAAAGCAGGAGGTTTGACATTCAGCACTTC
cdr3_aa: CASSQESRRFDIQHF

clone_size: .
j_call: TRBJ2-3
d_call: .
v_call: TRBV2
cdr3_nt: TGTGCCTCTTTGGGGGAACAGGCAGGGGATACGCAGTATTTT
cdr3_aa: CASLGEQAGDTQYF

clone_size: few
j_call: TRBJ1-2
d_call: TRBD1
v_call: TRBV20-1
cdr3_nt: TGCAGTGTCTTCGTTCCCGGGACAGGCTACTATGGCTACACCTTC
cdr3_aa: CSVFVPGTGYYGYTF

clone_size: .
j_call: TRBJ1-2
d_call: TRBD1
v_call: TRBV7-9
cdr3_nt: TGTGCCAGCAGCCAACCAGTCAGGGGGCTCGGCTACACCTTC
cdr3_aa: CASSQPVRGLGYTF

clone_size: .
j_call: TRBJ1-1
d_call: TRBD1
v_call: TRBV4-1
cdr3_nt: TGCGCCAGCAGCCAAATACAGGGGCGGAACACTGAAGCTTTCTTT
cdr3_aa: CASSQIQGRNTEAFF

clone_size: .
j_call: TRBJ2-2
d_call: .
v_call: TRBV4-3
cdr3_nt: TGCGCCAGCAGCCAATACAAAAGACAGCCCGGGGAGCTGTTTTTT
cdr3_aa: CASSQYKRQPGELFF

clone_size: few
j_call: TRBJ2-3
d_call: TRBD2
v_call: TRBV19
cdr3_nt: TGTGCCAGTAGTCCATACCCCGTCGGGACTATCGGCACAGATACGCAGTATTTT
cdr3_aa: CASSPYPVGTIGTDTQYF

clone_size: .
j_call: TRBJ2-7
d_call: .
v_call: TRBV29-1
cdr3_nt: TGCAGCGTTGCCCGGGACTGGGGCTACGAGCAGTACTTC
cdr3_aa: CSVARDWGYEQYF

clone_size: .
j_call: TRBJ1-2
d_call: .
v_call: TRBV2
cdr3_nt: TGTGCCAGCAGTGATTCGACAGGAGCTAACTATGACTACACCTTC
cdr3_aa: CASSDSTGANYDYTF

clone_size: few
j_call: TRBJ2-7
d_call: .
v_call: TRBV7-9
cdr3_nt: TGTGCCAGCGGGGGGGCAGGGCACGAGCAGTACTTC
cdr3_aa: CASGGAGHEQYF

clone_size: few
j_call: TRBJ1-3
d_call: .
v_call: TRBV7-9
cdr3_nt: TGTGCCAGCAGCTCCTCGGCGGACACCATATATTTT
cdr3_aa: CASSSSADTIYF

clone_size: many
j_call: TRBJ2-3
d_call: .
v_call: TRBV7-4
cdr3_nt: TGTGCCAGCAGCTCCCCCGAGGGCGGAGGCACAGATACGCAGTATTTT
cdr3_aa: CASSSPEGGGTDTQYF

clone_size: .
j_call: TRBJ2-7
d_call: .
v_call: TRBV20-1
cdr3_nt: TGCAGTGCCCTAAGTGGGGACTCCTACGAGCAGTACTTC
cdr3_aa: CSALSGDSYEQYF

clone_size: .
j_call: TRBJ2-7
d_call: .
v_call: TRBV3-1
cdr3_nt: TGTGCCAGCAGCCAAGAAGAGGGCAGGGACTACGAGCAGTACTTC
cdr3_aa: CASSQEEGRDYEQYF

clone_size: many
j_call: TRBJ2-5
d_call: TRBD2
v_call: TRBV7-8
cdr3_nt: TGTGCCAGCAGCTTAGCGGAGACTAGCGGGTGGGAGACCCAGTACTTC
cdr3_aa: CASSLAETSGWETQYF

clone_size: .
j_call: TRBJ2-7
d_call: TRBD1
v_call: TRBV5-1
cdr3_nt: TGCGCCAGCAGCTTGCTTGGGACAGGGGGCACCGAGCAGTACTTC
cdr3_aa: CASSLLGTGGTEQYF

clone_size: .
j_call: TRBJ2-1
d_call: TRBD1
v_call: TRBV4-2
cdr3_nt: TGTGCCAGCAGCCAAGATTTTCAACAGGGGCCCTACAATGAGCAGTTCTTC
cdr3_aa: CASSQDFQQGPYNEQFF

clone_size: .
j_call: TRBJ2-3
d_call: TRBD2
v_call: TRBV5-8
cdr3_nt: TGTGCCAGTACTAGCGGATTCACAGATACGCAGTATTTT
cdr3_aa: CASTSGFTDTQYF

clone_size: many
j_call: TRBJ1-1
d_call: .
v_call: TRBV7-6
cdr3_nt: TGTGCCAGCAGCTTGGAGGAGAATCACACTGAAGCTTTCTTT
cdr3_aa: CASSLEENHTEAFF

clone_size: .
j_call: TRBJ2-2
d_call: .
v_call: TRBV2
cdr3_nt: TGTGCCAGCAACCACGTCACAACTCCGATGGACCCCGGGGAGCTGTTTTTT
cdr3_aa: CASNHVTTPMDPGELFF

clone_size: .
j_call: TRBJ1-1
d_call: .
v_call: TRBV19
cdr3_nt: TGTGCCAGTAGTATAGTGGAGACCAACACTGAAGCTTTCTTT
cdr3_aa: CASSIVETNTEAFF

clone_size: .
j_call: TRBJ1-4
d_call: .
v_call: TRBV7-2
cdr3_nt: TGTGCCAGCAGCGGCCGCGGCCGGAGGGGCGAAAAACTGTTTTTT
cdr3_aa: CASSGRGRRGEKLFF

clone_size: few
j_call: TRBJ2-3
d_call: .
v_call: TRBV10-2
cdr3_nt: TGCGCCAGCAGTGAGGCGGATGATACGCAGTATTTT
cdr3_aa: CASSEADDTQYF

clone_size: few
j_call: TRBJ1-2
d_call: .
v_call: TRBV20-1
cdr3_nt: TGCAGTGCTAGAGATCGGGGCAGTAACTATGGCTACACCTTC
cdr3_aa: CSARDRGSNYGYTF

clone_size: few
j_call: TRBJ1-1
d_call: .
v_call: TRBV7-6
cdr3_nt: TGTGCCAGCAGCTTAGGCCGGCTGGCCACTGAAGCTTTCTTT
cdr3_aa: CASSLGRLATEAFF

clone_size: few
j_call: TRBJ2-1
d_call: TRBD1
v_call: TRBV13
cdr3_nt: TGTGCCAGCAGCCACAGGGGGCGCGGCGTGAATGAGCAGTTCTTC
cdr3_aa: CASSHRGRGVNEQFF

clone_size: many
j_call: TRBJ1-1
d_call: .
v_call: TRBV7-2
cdr3_nt: TGTGCCAGCAGCTTAAGGGGTTTTGGCACTGAAGCTTTCTTT
cdr3_aa: CASSLRGFGTEAFF

clone_size: few
j_call: TRBJ2-5
d_call: TRBD1
v_call: TRBV29-1
cdr3_nt: TGCAGCGTAGAGGACAGGTACCAAGAGACCCAGTACTTC
cdr3_aa: CSVEDRYQETQYF

clone_size: few
j_call: TRBJ2-1
d_call: .
v_call: TRBV2
cdr3_nt: TGTGCCAGCAGTGTCGGGGGATCCCGTGTATGGGGGGCAGACAATGAGCAGTTCTTC
cdr3_aa: CASSVGGSRVWGADNEQFF

clone_size: few
j_call: TRBJ1-2
d_call: .
v_call: TRBV14
cdr3_nt: TGTGCCAGCAGCCAAGAGCCCGGAGGGGACTATGGCTACACCTTC
cdr3_aa: CASSQEPGGDYGYTF

clone_size: few
j_call: TRBJ1-1
d_call: .
v_call: TRBV27
cdr3_nt: TGTGCCAGCAGTTTATCTCTTTACCCGGGGACTGAAGCTTTCTTT
cdr3_aa: CASSLSLYPGTEAFF

clone_size: .
j_call: TRBJ1-3
d_call: .
v_call: TRBV25-1
cdr3_nt: TGTGCCAGCAGTGAATTCTTCCTCGGTTCGGATACAGGAGAGGGCTCTGGAAACACCATATATTTT
cdr3_aa: CASSEFFLGSDTGEGSGNTIYF

clone_size: .
j_call: TRBJ2-1
d_call: .
v_call: TRBV12-5
cdr3_nt: TGTGCTAGTGCCCACCCCGGACGGCCGAATGAGCAGTTCTTC
cdr3_aa: CASAHPGRPNEQFF

clone_size: few
j_call: TRBJ2-3
d_call: TRBD1
v_call: TRBV7-9
cdr3_nt: TGTGCCAGCAGCCCTATGGGGGACAGGGTTGATGATACGCAGTATTTT
cdr3_aa: CASSPMGDRVDDTQYF

clone_size: .
j_call: TRBJ1-2
d_call: .
v_call: TRBV6-2/TRBV6-3
cdr3_nt: TGTGCCAGCAGTTACGGGTCAGGGGATGGCTACACCTTC
cdr3_aa: CASSYGSGDGYTF